This TCR beta chain was profiled in a study of identical twins. Carrying unique molecular identifiers, the cDNA also gained a universal primer site through template switching. Each CDR3 protein gets one entry after TCRdb re-called the 5' RACE reads with MiXCR. The sample consists of roughly 290,000 distinct CDR3 sequences, nearly 9.5% of them appearing once. This clonotype has a count of ten or more. CDR3 length equals 19 residues. Germline V gene sequence: CDR1 SGHDN, CDR2 FVKESK. The ends lost 4 bases at V and 4 bases at J; junction bases unmatched: 14. These data are also associated with another study on yellow fever vaccine responses in identical twins.

The rearrangement links TRBV14 to TRBJ2-2; 11 bases fit TRBD1. The source material was CD8+ T cells sorted from blood. This receptor was identified in a woman aged 18-29 years in good health. DNA of the CDR3: TGTGCCAGCAGCCGGGGGTATGGACAGGGGGCGACATCCACCGGGGAGCTGTTTTTT. Encoded protein: CASSRGYGQGATSTGELFF.